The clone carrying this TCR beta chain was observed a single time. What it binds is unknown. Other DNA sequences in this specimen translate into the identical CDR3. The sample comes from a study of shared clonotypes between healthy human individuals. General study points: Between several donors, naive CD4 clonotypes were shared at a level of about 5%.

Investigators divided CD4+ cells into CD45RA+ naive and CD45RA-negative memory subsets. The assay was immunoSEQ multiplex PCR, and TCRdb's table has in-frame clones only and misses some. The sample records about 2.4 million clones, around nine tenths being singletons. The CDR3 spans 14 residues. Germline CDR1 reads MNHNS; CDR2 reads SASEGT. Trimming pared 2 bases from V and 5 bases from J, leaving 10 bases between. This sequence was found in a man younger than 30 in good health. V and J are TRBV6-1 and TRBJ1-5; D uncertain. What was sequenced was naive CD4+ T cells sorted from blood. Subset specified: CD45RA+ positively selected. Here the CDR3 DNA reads TGTGCCAGCAGTGAACAAGGGAGGGATCAGCCCCAGCATTTT. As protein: CASSEQGRDQPQHF.